This T cell receptor beta chain was sequenced during a study of blood T cell repertoires in COVID-19. Generated by immunoSEQ multiplex PCR, the TCRdb table keeps only in-frame clones and is missing some. The table shows around 150,000 clones, with roughly nine tenths occurring only once. Germline V gives CDR1 SGHVS, CDR2 FQNEAQ. Trimming removed 1 base from V and 4 bases from J, with 8 bases in between. This CDR3 has 14 residues. This clone was observed once. This chain joins TRBV7-8 and TRBJ1-5; D may be TRBD1 (5 bases). This TCR derives from a woman in her sixties with active or convalescent COVID-19. Sequencing was carried out using peripheral blood. The CDR3 loop is CASSLGQPNQPQHF. In nucleotides, the CDR3 is TGTGCCAGCAGCTTAGGACAGCCAAATCAGCCCCAGCATTTT.